This TCR beta chain was obtained from a study of T cell repertoires in cytomegalovirus infection. Study-level background: Recently described HLA-C-restricted plus well-studied HLA-B-restricted CMV epitopes were used.

Study-wide points: Clonotype analysis showed dominance of the ex vivo response by HLA-C-restricted CMV-specific TCR beta clonotypes.

Note on this clonotype: The antigen is unknown.

MiXCR, applied by TCRdb to the reads, yields one record per CDR3 protein. The sample holds 750,000 to 900,000 distinct CDR3 sequences, 25% to 35% seen once. This receptor was identified in a human donor in good health (CMV status not recorded). Some clones in this sample may be carry-over from other donors' samples. The sequencing used cultured CD8+ T cells from PBMCs, collected from culture after CMV antigen stimulation.

The CDR3 reads CASSYFGGSTYNEQFF. The CDR3 DNA reads TGTGCCAGCAGTTACTTTGGGGGATCCACCTACAATGAGCAGTTCTTC. The V and J genes are TRBV6-6 and TRBJ2-1, with D possibly being TRBD1 or TRBD2 (5 bases each). Germline CDR1 MNHNY, CDR2 SVGAGI (reference sequence). The CDR3 is 16 amino acids. V was shortened by 1 base and J by 2 bases, with 12 bases between the two germline ends.